This TCR beta chain was profiled in a study of CD8+CD57+ T cells in acquired aplastic anemia (dated by TCRdb to between 2018 and 2020). About the full investigation: A mean of roughly 2.9 ug of DNA, ranging from about 0.19 to 30 ug, was extracted from sorted CD4+ and CD8+ cells. CD8+CD57+ expansion was defined as a frequency above the mean frequency observed in healthy subjects.

Flow cytometry had shown CD8+CD57+ cell expansion in the patients selected for sequencing. Severe acquired aplastic anemia was diagnosed in all patients according to International Study of Aplastic Anemia and Agranulocytosis and Camitta criteria. No patient had received any therapy when blood was sampled. TCR repertoires of sorted CD4+ and CD8+ blood T cells from severe aplastic anemia patients and healthy subjects were deep-sequenced in the study. In the USA, patient enrollment took place under clinicaltrials.gov protocols 00001620, 01623167, 00001397, 00071045, 00081523 and 00961064. Ficoll-Paque density gradient centrifugation was used to isolate peripheral blood mononuclear cells. Before DNA was extracted, CD4+ and CD8+ T cells were sorted using either FACS or magnetic beads. A distance of 6 bases separates the germline ends of V and J, which lose 7 bases and 0 bases respectively. CDR1 SEHNR and CDR2 FQNEAQ were looked up in the germline V gene (reference sequence). From the cysteine through the phenylalanine, the CDR3 covers 12 amino acids. Solely the CDR3 DNA is kept, with 36 bases framed from the first base.

Results and caveats for the whole study, not just this receptor: Around 27 CD8+ CDR3 sequences were shared between patients and controls but appeared highly expressed in patients and within their immunodominant clones. No significant difference in CD8+ Simpson's diversity was found between patients and healthy controls (P=0.060).

This clonotype was seen at least ten times. There is no known antigen for this receptor. No much larger clonotype is one base removed from it; base qualities were not supplied. Genomic DNA served as template for TCR beta VDJ combination and CDR3 sequence profiling. An Illumina HiSeq 2000 was used for TCR repertoire sequencing. The study's processing was this. Repertoires were assessed using TRBV/TRBJ rearrangement plots, CDR3 size and DJ length profiles, and Simpson's diversity index. Whichever DNA sequence was most abundant in the deep sequencing data was defined as the immunodominant clone. CDR3 amino acid sequences were screened for sharing across subjects and compared with published repertoires and the VDJdb database. TCRdb reprocessing: public reads trimmed at Q25 with fastp, clones called with MiXCR, in-frame beta chains kept. Rows are unified per CDR3 protein, each entry keeping the most common DNA and genes. The authors' filters were not applied to this entry. Present in this sample are fewer than 85,000 distinct CDR3 sequences, roughly two thirds of which were seen just once. The ten largest clones represent 80% to 90% of the sample.

The receptor was isolated from a human donor with aplastic anemia. Recombination connected TRBV7-9 to TRBJ1-1, with the D gene not confidently named. Sequencing was done on a sample of sorted CD4+, CD8+, or CD8+CD57+ T cells (not recorded which) from PBMCs. The base sequence is TGTGCCAGCACCCTCTTGAACACTGAAGCTTTCTTT. Its amino acids are CASTLLNTEAFF.